Sequencing of this TCR beta chain was carried out in a study of blood T cell repertoires in COVID-19. Study-wide context: Specimens from acute and convalescent COVID-19 originated in the United States, Italy and Spain. Sources were T cells, B-cell-depleted T cells, or PBMCs; the material itself was cDNA or gDNA.

Authors' analysis steps: Reference gene primer amplification gave estimated nucleated cell counts. TCRdb's copy holds only in-frame clones and misses some; the assay was immunoSEQ multiplex PCR. From that table come the V and J calls and clone size; the DNA was used to work out D and trimming. The sample holds roughly 210,000 clones, around 84% seen once. A Seattle source enrolled patients during active infection and followed them longitudinally. In germline, CDR1 is SNHLY, CDR2 FYNNEI. V was pared by 3 bases and J by 2 bases, with 8 bases between. The CDR3 is made up of 14 amino acids. Input material: peripheral blood. This clonotype originated in a woman aged 80 or over with COVID-19, enrolled during active disease. The chain employs TRBV2 and TRBJ1-5, with D unclear. The CDR3 sequence is CASSEMAGNQPQHF. The CDR3, as DNA: TGTGCCAGCAGTGAGATGGCGGGCAATCAGCCCCAGCATTTT.